This T cell receptor beta chain derives from a study of OX40 agonist ivuxolimab in advanced cancers. Autoimmune disease history or systemic immunosuppression barred patients. Note on this clone: The same CDR3 is also encoded by other DNA sequences in this sample.

Clones were sequenced by immunoSEQ multiplex PCR, and TCRdb holds only the in-frame ones, with some missing. The table has 45,000 to 65,000 clones, approximately 78% seen once. The sample was CD4+ or CD8+ T cells sorted from blood, taken in a trial of the OX40 agonist ivuxolimab. The receptor was derived from an adult with an advanced solid tumor such as melanoma, head and neck, liver or kidney cancer.

The DNA for the CDR3 is TGCGCCAGCAGCTTGGGTCGGTTGAACACTGAAGCTTTCTTT. It yields the protein CASSLGRLNTEAFF. This chain joins TRBV5-1 and TRBJ1-1, with D hard to call. Germline-derived CDR1 and CDR2 are SGHRS and YFSETQ. This CDR3 spans 14 amino acids. V gave up 0 bases and J gave up 0 bases, with 6 bases separating them.